Following are 4 T cell receptor beta chains from one sample sequenced in a study of cytomegalovirus exposure and HLA in healthy donors. The PCR was carried out with 60 Vbeta primers and 13 Jbeta primers. Clones were read by immunoSEQ multiplex PCR, and TCRdb kept only the in-frame ones, dropping some. The sample has approximately 160,000 clones; approximately 80% are singletons. Source material: PBMCs. These receptors all stem from a male donor in good health and CMV-seropositive.

The V gene is TRBV18, the J gene TRBJ1-5, with D maybe TRBD1 (5 bases). The CDR3 loop spans 14 amino acids. Trimming cost V 4 bases and J 8 bases, with 15 bases left between them. Germline V lookup: CDR1 KGHSH, CDR2 LQKENI. CDR3 amino acids: CASSQRGTGEPQHF. As DNA, the CDR3 is TGTGCCAGCTCACAACGGGGCACGGGGGAGCCCCAGCATTTT.

The table lists this clone with a few counts. The chain is built from TRBV4-1 and TRBJ1-4; 9 bases are shared with TRBD1. The CDR3 length is 15 residues. Trimming took 2 bases from V and 4 from J; bases not matched to a gene: 2. The germline CDR1 and CDR2 sequences are MGHRA and YSYEKL. CDR3 DNA sequence: TGCGCCAGCAGCCAATTGACAGGGGGTAATGAAAAACTGTTTTTT. It is translated as CASSQLTGGNEKLFF.

The chain couples TRBV2 to TRBJ1-2, with a tentative D call TRBD1 (6 bases). This CDR3 contains 13 residues. Germline CDR1 and CDR2: SNHLY and FYNNEI. Trimming took off 3 bases at V and 8 bases at J, with 13 bases between the two ends. The CDR3 DNA is TGTGCCAGCAGTGATCTGGGGGCAAGAGGCTACACCTTC. It encodes CASSDLGARGYTF.

This clone was recorded only once. The chain is built from TRBV7-8 and TRBJ1-4; D is unclear. Trimming took off 7 bases at V and 2 bases at J, with 26 bases between the two ends. Germline-derived CDR1 and CDR2 are SGHVS and FQNEAQ. This CDR3 spans 19 amino acids. CDR3 amino acids: CASTSGEPGVRSTNEKLFF. CDR3 nucleotides: TGTGCCAGCACTAGCGGGGAGCCCGGGGTGAGGTCTACTAATGAAAAACTGTTTTTT. The whole variable domain, filled in from reference TRBV7-8 and TRBJ1-4, reads GAGVSQSPRYKVAKRGQDVALRCDPISGHVSLFWYQQALGQGPEFLTYFQNEAQLDKSGLPSDRFFAERPEGSVSTLKIQRTQQEDSAVYLCASTSGEPGVRSTNEKLFFGSGTQLSVL.